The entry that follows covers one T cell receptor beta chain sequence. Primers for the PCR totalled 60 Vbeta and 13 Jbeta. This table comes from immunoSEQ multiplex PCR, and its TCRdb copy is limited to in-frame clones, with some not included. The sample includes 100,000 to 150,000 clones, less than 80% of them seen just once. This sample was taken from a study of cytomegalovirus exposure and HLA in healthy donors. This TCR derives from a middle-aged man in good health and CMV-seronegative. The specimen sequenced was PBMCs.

This CDR3 reads CASSFDRFNQPQHF. In DNA, the CDR3 is TGTGCCAGCAGTTTTGACAGGTTCAATCAGCCCCAGCATTTT. V usage is TRBV28 and J usage is TRBJ1-5; D perhaps matches TRBD1 (6 bases). V lost 3 bases and J 3 bases, leaving 9 bases between the germline ends. CDR1 MDHEN and CDR2 SYDVKM come from the germline V gene. The CDR3 covers 14 residues. Based on the CDR3 plus reference TRBV28 and TRBJ1-5, the full variable domain is DVKVTQSSRYLVKRTGEKVFLECVQDMDHENMFWYRQDPGLGLRLIYFSYDVKMKEKGDIPEGYSVSREKKERFSLILESASTNQTSMYLCASSFDRFNQPQHFGDGTRLSIL.